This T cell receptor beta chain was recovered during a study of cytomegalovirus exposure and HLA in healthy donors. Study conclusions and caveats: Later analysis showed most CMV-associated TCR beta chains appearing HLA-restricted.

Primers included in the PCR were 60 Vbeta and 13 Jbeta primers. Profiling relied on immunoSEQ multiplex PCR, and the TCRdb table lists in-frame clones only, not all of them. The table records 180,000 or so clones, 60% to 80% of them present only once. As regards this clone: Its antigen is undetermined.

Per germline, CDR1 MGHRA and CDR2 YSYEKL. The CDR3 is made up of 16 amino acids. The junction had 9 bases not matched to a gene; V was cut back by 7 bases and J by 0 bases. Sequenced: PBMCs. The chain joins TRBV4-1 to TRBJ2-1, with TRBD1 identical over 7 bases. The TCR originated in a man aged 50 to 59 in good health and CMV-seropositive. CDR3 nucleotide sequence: TGCGCCAGCACAAAGGGGGCCCCGAGCTCCTACAATGAGCAGTTCTTC. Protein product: CASTKGAPSSYNEQFF.